Below, 7 T cell receptor beta chains from the same sample are listed, as sequenced in a study of shared clonotypes between healthy human individuals. The naive CD8 fraction comprised CD45RO-negative cells positively selected for CCR7 and excluded terminally differentiated effector memory CD45RA+ cells. The method was immunoSEQ multiplex PCR; TCRdb's version includes in-frame clones alone and lacks a portion of them. This sample has some 2.1 million clones, with 93% found just once. The sample taken for sequencing was naive CD8+ T cells from PBMCs. These receptors came from a man younger than 30 in good health. Some clones in this sample may be carry-over from other donors' samples.

The V and J genes are TRBV10-2 and TRBJ2-1; D is undetermined. The CDR3 is 14 amino acids. The germline CDR1 and CDR2 sequences are WSHSY and SAAADI. Trimming stripped 3 bases from V and 0 bases from J, with 6 bases between. Here the CDR3 DNA reads TGCGCCAGCAGTGAAAGGAGCTCCTACAATGAGCAGTTCTTC. Amino acids: CASSERSSYNEQFF.

This clone was found once. The gene calls are TRBV7-9 and TRBJ2-7; 8 bases are a match to TRBD1. Germline trimming cut 1 base from V and 2 bases from J; bases unmatched to any gene: 4. Germline CDR1 reads SEHNR; CDR2 reads FQNEAQ (reference sequence). The CDR3 covers 15 residues. DNA of the CDR3: TGTGCCAGCAGCTTAGGTCGGGGACAGGCCTACGAGCAGTACTTC. It specifies CASSLGRGQAYEQYF.

This clone appeared a single time. The chain combines TRBV2 with TRBJ2-2; D not resolved. The CDR3 spans 17 residues. The V gene's germline CDR1 is SNHLY and CDR2 FYNNEI. V gave up 3 bases and J gave up 4 bases, with 18 bases separating them. The CDR3 protein is CASSETLERARTGELFF. In DNA form, the CDR3 reads TGTGCCAGCAGTGAGACTCTTGAAAGGGCCCGCACCGGGGAGCTGTTTTTT.

The J gene is TRBJ1-2, the V gene TRBV7-2; TRBD1 aligns across 9 bases. The V and J ends lost 4 bases and 4 bases, in that order; junction bases with no gene match: 7. CDR3 size: 15 residues. Germline V gives CDR1 SGHTA, CDR2 FQGNSA. The CDR3 reads CASSSRDRDPYGYTF. As DNA, the CDR3 is TGTGCCAGCAGCTCGAGGGACAGGGACCCCTATGGCTACACCTTC.

This chain joins TRBV27 and TRBJ2-5; 10 bases line up with TRBD2. This CDR3 region has 17 residues. V dropped 0 bases and J dropped 3; count of bases not matched to a gene: 7. Germline V gene lookup returns CDR1 MNHEY and CDR2 SMNVEV (reference sequence). The CDR3: CASSLSAAGGPKETQYF. Here the CDR3 DNA reads TGTGCCAGCAGTTTATCGGCAGCGGGAGGGCCAAAAGAGACCCAGTACTTC.

The chain employs TRBV9 and TRBJ1-1; 7 bases align to TRBD1. CDR1 is SGDLS, CDR2 YYNGEE, per germline. Trimming at V came to 0 bases and at J to 5 bases, leaving 10 bases not matched to a gene. The CDR3 runs 16 residues. This CDR3 reads CASSVAPDRSRTEAFF. The CDR3 DNA is TGTGCCAGCAGCGTAGCCCCGGACAGGTCAAGAACTGAAGCTTTCTTT.

This clone was observed once. V is TRBV6-6 and J is TRBJ2-5, with unresolved D. Germline assignment: CDR1 MNHNY and CDR2 SVGAGI (reference sequence). This CDR3 comprises 11 residues. Trimming took off 2 bases at V and 5 bases at J, with 3 bases between the two ends. The CDR3 DNA reads as TGTGCCAGCAGTTACACGGAGACCCAGTACTTC. Its protein product is CASSYTETQYF.